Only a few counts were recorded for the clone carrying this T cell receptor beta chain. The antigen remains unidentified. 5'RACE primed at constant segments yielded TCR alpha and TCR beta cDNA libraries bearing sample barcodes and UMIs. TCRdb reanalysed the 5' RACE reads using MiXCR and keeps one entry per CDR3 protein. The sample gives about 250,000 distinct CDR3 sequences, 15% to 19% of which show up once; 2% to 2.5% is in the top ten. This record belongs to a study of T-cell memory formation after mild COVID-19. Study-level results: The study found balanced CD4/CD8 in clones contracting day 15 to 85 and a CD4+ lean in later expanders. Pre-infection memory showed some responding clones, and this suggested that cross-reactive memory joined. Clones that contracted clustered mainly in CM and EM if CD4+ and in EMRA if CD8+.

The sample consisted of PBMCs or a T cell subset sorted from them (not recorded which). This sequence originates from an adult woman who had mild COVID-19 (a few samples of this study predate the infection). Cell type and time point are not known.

Here the CDR3 reads CASSQRGNQPQHF. In DNA, the CDR3 is TGTGCCAGCAGCCAAAGGGGAAATCAGCCCCAGCATTTT. The J gene is TRBJ1-5, the V gene TRBV7-2; possibly TRBD1 for D (5 bases). Looked up from germline, CDR1 is SGHTA and CDR2 is FQGNSA. The CDR3 sequence is 13 residues long. Trimming took 5 bases from V and 4 from J, leaving 9 bases between them.